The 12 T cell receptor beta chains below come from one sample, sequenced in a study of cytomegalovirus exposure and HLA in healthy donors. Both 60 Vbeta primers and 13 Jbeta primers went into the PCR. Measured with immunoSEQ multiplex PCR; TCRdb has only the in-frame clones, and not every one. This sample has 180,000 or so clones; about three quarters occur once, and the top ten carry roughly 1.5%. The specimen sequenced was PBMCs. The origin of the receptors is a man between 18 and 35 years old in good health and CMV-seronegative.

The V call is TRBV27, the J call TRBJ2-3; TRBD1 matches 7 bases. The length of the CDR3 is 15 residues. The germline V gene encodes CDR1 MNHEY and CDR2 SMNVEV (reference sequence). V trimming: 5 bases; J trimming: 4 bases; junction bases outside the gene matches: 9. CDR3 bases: TGTGCCAGCAGTCACCTCTCAGGGGGACCAGATACGCAGTATTTT. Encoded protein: CASSHLSGGPDTQYF.

The CDR3 region has the DNA TGTGCCAGCAGAACCCACACAGGGGACCAGCCCCAGCATTTT. Residues: CASRTHTGDQPQHF. This sequence joins TRBV6-6 and TRBJ1-5; 7 bases align to TRBD1. J was trimmed by 7 bases and V by 6 bases; bases with no gene match: 9. CDR1 is MNHNY and CDR2 is SVGAGI in the germline V gene (reference sequence). This CDR3 has 14 amino acids.

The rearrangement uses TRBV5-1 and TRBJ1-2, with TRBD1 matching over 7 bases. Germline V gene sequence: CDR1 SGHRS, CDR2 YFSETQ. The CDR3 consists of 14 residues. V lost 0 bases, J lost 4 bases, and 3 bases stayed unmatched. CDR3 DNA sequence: TGCGCCAGCAGCTTGGAGGGGGCCGGCTATGGCTACACCTTC. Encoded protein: CASSLEGAGYGYTF.

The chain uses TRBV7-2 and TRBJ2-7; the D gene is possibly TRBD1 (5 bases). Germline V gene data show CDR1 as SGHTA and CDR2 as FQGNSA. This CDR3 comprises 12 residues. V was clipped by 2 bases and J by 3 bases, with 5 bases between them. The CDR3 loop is CASSLQGYEQYF. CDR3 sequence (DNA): TGTGCCAGCAGCTTACAGGGCTACGAGCAGTACTTC.

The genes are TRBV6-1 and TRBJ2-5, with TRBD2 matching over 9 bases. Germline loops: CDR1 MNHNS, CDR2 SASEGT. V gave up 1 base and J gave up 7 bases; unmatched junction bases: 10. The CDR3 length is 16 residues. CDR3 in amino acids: CASSEVSSGVGRTQYF. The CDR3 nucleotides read TGTGCCAGCAGTGAAGTATCTAGCGGGGTAGGCAGGACCCAGTACTTC.

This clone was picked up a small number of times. The CDR3 is CASSQDSGRELFF. In DNA, the CDR3 is TGCGCCAGCAGCCAAGATAGCGGGAGGGAGCTGTTTTTT. The rearrangement uses TRBV4-3 and TRBJ2-2, with 8 bases identical to TRBD2. There are 13 residues in the CDR3. With V trimmed by 0 bases and J by 9 bases, 0 bases remained unmatched. Looked up from germline, CDR1 is LGHNA and CDR2 is YSLEER.

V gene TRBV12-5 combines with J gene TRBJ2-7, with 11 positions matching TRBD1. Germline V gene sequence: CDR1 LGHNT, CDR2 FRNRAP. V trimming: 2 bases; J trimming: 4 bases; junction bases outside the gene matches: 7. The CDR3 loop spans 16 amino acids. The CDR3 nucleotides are TGTGCTAGTGGTTTGCCACCCGGACAGGGGGCTTACGAGCAGTACTTC. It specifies CASGLPPGQGAYEQYF.

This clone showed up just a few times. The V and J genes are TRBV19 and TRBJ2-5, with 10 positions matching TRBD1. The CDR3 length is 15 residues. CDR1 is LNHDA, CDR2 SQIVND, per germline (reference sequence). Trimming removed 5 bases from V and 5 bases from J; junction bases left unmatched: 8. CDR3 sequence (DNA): TGTGCCAGTAGTTTACGGACAGGGGGATGGGAGACCCAGTACTTC. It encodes CASSLRTGGWETQYF.

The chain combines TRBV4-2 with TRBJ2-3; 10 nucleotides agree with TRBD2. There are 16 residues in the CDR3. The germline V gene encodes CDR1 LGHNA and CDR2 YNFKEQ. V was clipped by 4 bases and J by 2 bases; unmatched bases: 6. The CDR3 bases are TGTGCCAGCAGCCGCCCTAGCGGGGGACTCACAGATACGCAGTATTTT. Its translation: CASSRPSGGLTDTQYF.

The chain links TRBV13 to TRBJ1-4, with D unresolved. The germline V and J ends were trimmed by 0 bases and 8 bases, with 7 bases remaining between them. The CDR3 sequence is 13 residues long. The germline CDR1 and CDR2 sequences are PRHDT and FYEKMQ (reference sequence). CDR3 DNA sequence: TGTGCCAGCAGCTTAGGGTCCGGGGAAAAACTGTTTTTT. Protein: CASSLGSGEKLFF.

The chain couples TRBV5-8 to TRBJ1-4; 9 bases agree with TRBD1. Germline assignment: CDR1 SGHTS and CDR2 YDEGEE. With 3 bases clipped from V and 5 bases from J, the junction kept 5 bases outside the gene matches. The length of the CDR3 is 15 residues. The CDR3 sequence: CASSSGTGLNEKLFF. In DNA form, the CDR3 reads TGTGCCAGCAGCTCCGGGACAGGGTTGAATGAAAAACTGTTTTTT.

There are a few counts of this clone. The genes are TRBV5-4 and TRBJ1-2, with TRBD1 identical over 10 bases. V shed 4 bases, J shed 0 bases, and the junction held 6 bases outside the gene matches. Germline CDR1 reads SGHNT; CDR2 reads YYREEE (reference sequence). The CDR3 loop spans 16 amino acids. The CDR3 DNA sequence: TGTGCCAGCAGCCTGGGGACAGGGGAGGCTAACTATGGCTACACCTTC. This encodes CASSLGTGEANYGYTF.